The 22 T cell receptor beta chains in this list originate from one sample, sequenced in a study of T cells in Graves' hyperthyroidism and ophthalmopathy. Amplification of TCR beta CDR3 regions used RNA as the template. First-round RT-PCR with HTBI primers amplified the TCR CDR3 region. TCRdb used MiXCR to reprocess the multiplex PCR reads, holding one entry per CDR3 protein. The table records over 450,000 distinct CDR3 sequences, about an eighth of them present only once. The specimen sequenced was blood. These receptors all come from a woman in her late teens or twenties with Graves' hyperthyroidism.

This clonotype was seen more than once but under ten times. The chain employs TRBV20-1 and TRBJ1-5; D not resolved. The ends were cut back, 6 bases at V and 0 bases at J, with 12 bases in the middle. The CDR3 runs to 14 residues. The germline V gene has CDR1 DFQATT and CDR2 SNEGSKA (reference sequence). DNA for the CDR3: TGCAGTGCCTTAGATAGGGATAGCAATCAGCCCCAGCATTTT. As protein: CSALDRDSNQPQHF.

This clonotype was picked up many times. DNA for the CDR3: TGTGCCAGCAGCCAAACTATCGTACAGAATCAGCCCCAGCATTTT. Its translation: CASSQTIVQNQPQHF. This chain joins TRBV3-1 and TRBJ1-5; D not resolved. Germline values: CDR1 LGHDT, CDR2 YNNKEL (reference sequence). The CDR3 contains 15 residues. Between the trimmed V and J ends, which lost 2 bases and 4 bases, there was a span of 12 bases. The full variable domain, with the rest looked up from reference TRBV3-1 and TRBJ1-5, is DTAVSQTPKYLVTQMGNDKSIKCEQNLGHDTMYWYKQDSKKFLKIMFSYNNKELIINETVPNRFSPKSPDKAHLNLHINSLELGDSAVYFCASSQTIVQNQPQHFGDGTRLSIL.

This clonotype has more than one count but fewer than ten. The V gene is TRBV10-1, the J gene TRBJ1-1, with D unclear. Germline CDR1 and CDR2: WNHNN and SYGVQD (reference sequence). V lost 2 bases and J 4 bases, leaving 8 bases between the germline ends. This CDR3 has 13 residues. Written as DNA, the CDR3 is TGCGCCAGCAGTGAGAGGTCCTTCACTGAAGCTTTCTTT. Its translation: CASSERSFTEAFF.

In its sample, this clonotype was seen a few times. J is TRBJ1-6 and V is TRBV6-1, with D unclear. This CDR3 is built from 12 residues. Trimming removed 6 bases from V and 10 bases from J, with 10 bases in between. Germline V gene data show CDR1 as MNHNS and CDR2 as SASEGT. As DNA, the CDR3 is TGTGCCAGCAGGGGAGGACGGTCACCCCTCCACTTT. Translating it yields CASRGGRSPLHF.

This clonotype appeared many times. This rearrangement joins TRBV7-9 to TRBJ1-6; D call uncertain. The V and J ends lost 2 bases and 11 bases respectively, with 13 bases between them. This CDR3 contains 14 residues. The germline V gene encodes CDR1 SEHNR and CDR2 FQNEAQ (reference sequence). CDR3 DNA sequence: TGTGCCAGCAGCTTAAGCACGGTGGATCCACCCCTCCACTTT. Protein product: CASSLSTVDPPLHF. Full variable domain (remainder filled in from reference TRBV7-9 and TRBJ1-6): DTGVSQNPRHKITKRGQNVTFRCDPISEHNRLYWYRQTLGQGPEFLTYFQNEAQLEKSRLLSDRFSAERPKGSFSTLEIQRTEQGDSAMYLCASSLSTVDPPLHFGNGTRLTVT.

V gene TRBV20-1 combines with J gene TRBJ2-7, with 9 bases lining up with TRBD2. Trimming cost V 3 bases and J 4 bases; bases outside gene matches: 7. CDR1 and CDR2 from the germline V gene are DFQATT and SNEGSKA (reference sequence). The CDR3 is made up of 14 amino acids. Here the CDR3 reads CSASRLADRYEQYF. DNA of the CDR3: TGCAGTGCTAGTAGACTAGCGGACCGTTACGAGCAGTACTTC.

The CDR3 reads CASGIFENTIYF. CDR3 DNA sequence: TGTGCCAGCGGGATTTTCGAAAACACCATATATTTT. This sequence joins TRBV28 and TRBJ1-3; no clear D. Between the trimmed V and J ends, which lost 8 bases and 6 bases, there was a span of 11 bases. There are 12 residues in the CDR3. In germline, CDR1 is MDHEN, CDR2 SYDVKM.

V is TRBV7-3 and J is TRBJ2-3; D is tentatively TRBD1 or TRBD2 (5 bases each). Trimming removed 4 bases at V and 2 bases at J, with 16 bases between. CDR3 length equals 16 residues. Germline CDR1 reads SGHTA; CDR2 reads FQGTGA. This chain's CDR3 is CASSSHRGGTTDTQYF. CDR3 coding DNA: TGTGCCAGCAGCTCGCACCGGGGCGGTACCACAGATACGCAGTATTTT. Supplemented by reference TRBV7-3 and TRBJ2-3, the full variable domain reads GAGVSQTPSNKVTEKGKYVELRCDPISGHTALYWYRQSLGQGPEFLIYFQGTGAADDSGLPNDRFFAVRPEGSVSTLKIQRTERGDSAVYLCASSSHRGGTTDTQYFGPGTRLTVL.

In the case of this clonotype: A much larger clone lies a single base off, so this may be a read error. The chain joins TRBV12-3 or TRBV12-4 to TRBJ1-4; D might be TRBD1 (5 bases). The CDR3 is 13 residues long. CDR3 coding DNA: TGTGCCAGCAGTTTTGCCGGGGGGGAAAAACTGGTTTTT. It translates to CASSFAGGEKLVF.

This clonotype was counted at least ten times. V and J are TRBV20-1 and TRBJ1-5, with 8 bases identical to TRBD1. This CDR3 has 15 amino acids. Germline V gene lookup returns CDR1 DFQATT and CDR2 SNEGSKA (reference sequence). V was clipped by 1 base and J by 4 bases; unmatched bases: 6. This chain's CDR3 is CSARGGQGINQPQHF. In nucleotides, the CDR3 is TGCAGTGCTAGAGGCGGACAGGGAATTAATCAGCCCCAGCATTTT.

The rearrangement uses TRBV5-1 and TRBJ2-3; 9 bases are shared with TRBD1. V shed 0 bases and J 7 bases; nucleotides not matched to a gene: 12. CDR1 is SGHRS and CDR2 is YFSETQ in the germline V gene. This CDR3 has 17 amino acids. CDR3 region: CASSLASQGTGMNTQYF. DNA of the CDR3: TGCGCCAGCAGCTTGGCGTCACAAGGGACAGGGATGAATACGCAGTATTTT.

In this sample, this clonotype turned up many times. This rearrangement joins TRBV2 to TRBJ2-2, with 10 bases that match TRBD1. There are 15 residues in the CDR3. After removal of 5 bases from V and 3 bases from J, the junction contained 3 bases not matched to a gene. The germline V gene has CDR1 SNHLY and CDR2 FYNNEI. For the CDR3, the DNA is TGTGCCAGCAGTCCGACAGGGGGCCACACCGGGGAGCTGTTTTTT. Translation: CASSPTGGHTGELFF.

V usage is TRBV25-1 and J usage is TRBJ1-1; D not certain. Trimming cost V 0 bases and J 4 bases, with 3 bases left between them. This CDR3 comprises 12 residues. Germline V lookup: CDR1 MGHDK, CDR2 SYGVNS. CDR3 sequence (DNA): TGTGCCAGCAGTGAATACAGCACTGAAGCTTTCTTT. Protein product: CASSEYSTEAFF.

This clonotype appeared a few times. The gene calls are TRBV10-3 and TRBJ2-5, with D possibly matching TRBD2 (5 bases). Germline V gene lookup returns CDR1 ENHRY and CDR2 SYGVKD. There are 14 residues in the CDR3. V shed 2 bases and J shed 7 bases, with 14 bases lying between them. This CDR3 reads CAISEGVGRGTQYF. The DNA of the CDR3 is TGTGCCATCAGTGAGGGGGTGGGCCGGGGGACCCAGTACTTC.

This clonotype was seen only a few times. This chain joins TRBV5-8 and TRBJ2-6; no firm D call. Germline values: CDR1 SGHTS, CDR2 YDEGEE. The CDR3 runs to 13 residues. Trimming cost V 0 bases and J 9 bases, with 7 bases left between them. The CDR3 DNA is TGTGCCAGCAGCTTGGTACAAGACAACGTCCTGACTTTC. It encodes CASSLVQDNVLTF.

This clonotype was counted many times. The genes are TRBV6-1 and TRBJ2-7; D tentatively fits TRBD1 or TRBD2 (5 bases each). Per germline, CDR1 MNHNS and CDR2 SASEGT. This CDR3 has 13 amino acids. V lost 5 bases and J lost 0, with 8 bases in between. CDR3 amino acids: CASSPGPSYEQYV. The CDR3, as DNA: TGTGCCAGCAGTCCGGGACCCTCCTACGAGCAGTACGTC.

V usage is TRBV9 and J usage is TRBJ2-1; 11 positions agree with TRBD2. This CDR3 spans 16 amino acids. J was trimmed by 4 bases and V by 0 bases; bases with no gene match: 3. Germline CDR1 reads SGDLS; CDR2 reads YYNGEE. CDR3 nucleotide sequence: TGTGCCAGCAGCGTAGGGGGACTAGCGGAATACAATGAGCAGTTCTTC. Translated: CASSVGGLAEYNEQFF.

This clonotype has at least ten counts. The rearrangement links TRBV11-2 to TRBJ2-1; D gene unclear. Germline CDR1 and CDR2: SGHAT and FQNNGV. The CDR3 consists of 14 residues. The V gene lost 0 bases and the J gene lost 8 bases, with 11 bases spanning the gap. The CDR3, as DNA: TGTGCCAGCAGCTTAGATGCCCGGGCTGATGAGCAGTTCTTC. Translated: CASSLDARADEQFF.

This clonotype was counted a few times. The rearrangement joins TRBV28 to TRBJ2-4; no firm D call. This CDR3 region has 12 residues. Germline CDR1 reads MDHEN; CDR2 reads SYDVKM. The V and J ends lost 4 bases and 8 bases respectively, with 9 bases between them. This CDR3 reads CASSYQLHIQYF. The CDR3 DNA sequence: TGTGCCAGCAGTTATCAGCTACACATTCAGTACTTC.

The sample holds a few counts of this clonotype. The chain employs TRBV4-1 and TRBJ2-3, with D perhaps being TRBD1 or TRBD2 (5 bases each). The V end was cut by 4 bases, the J end by 0 bases, with 14 bases between. The CDR3 runs to 16 residues. Germline-derived CDR1 and CDR2 are MGHRA and YSYEKL. CDR3 protein: CASSPGRVASTDTQYF. The CDR3 nucleotides are TGCGCCAGCAGCCCGGGACGGGTTGCTAGCACAGATACGCAGTATTTT.

In this sample, this clonotype turned up many times. The chain is built from TRBV30 and TRBJ2-7; unclear D gene. The CDR3 length is 10 residues. Germline V gene data show CDR1 as GTSNPN and CDR2 as SVGIG (reference sequence). With 7 bases removed from V and 8 bases from J, the gap between germline ends came to 12 bases. CDR3 loop: CASDGIQQYF. CDR3 coding DNA: TGTGCCTCCGATGGAATCCAGCAGTACTTC.

This clonotype was seen more than once but under ten times. As the CDR3 is not closed by the conserved phenylalanine or tryptophan, this likely results from a read error. The rearrangement joins TRBV29-1 to TRBJ1-1, with D possibly being TRBD1 (6 bases). The CDR3 is 15 amino acids. V was cut by 4 bases and J by 4 bases, with 19 bases left in between. CDR1 and CDR2 from the germline V gene are SQVTM and ANQGSEA. This CDR3 is CSVATIWEGGTEAFL. The CDR3 DNA sequence: TGCAGCGTTGCAACCATCTGGGAGGGGGGCACTGAAGCTTTCCTT.